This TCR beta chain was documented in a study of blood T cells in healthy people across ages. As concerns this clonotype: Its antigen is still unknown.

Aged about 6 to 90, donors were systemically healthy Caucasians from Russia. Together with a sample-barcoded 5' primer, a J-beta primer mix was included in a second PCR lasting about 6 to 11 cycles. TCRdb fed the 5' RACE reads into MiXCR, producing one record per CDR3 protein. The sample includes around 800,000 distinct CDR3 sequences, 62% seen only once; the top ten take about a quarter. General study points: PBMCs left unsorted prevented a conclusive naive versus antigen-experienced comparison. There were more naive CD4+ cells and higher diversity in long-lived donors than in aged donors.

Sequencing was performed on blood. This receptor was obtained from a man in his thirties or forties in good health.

CDR3 region: CASSRRDRGINEQFF. The CDR3 nucleotides are TGTGCCAGCTCACGCCGGGACAGGGGGATCAATGAGCAGTTCTTC. The chain is built from TRBV28 and TRBJ2-1; 11 nucleotides align to TRBD1. After removal of 8 bases from V and 6 bases from J, the junction contained 9 bases not matched to a gene. Per the germline V gene, CDR1 is MDHEN and CDR2 is SYDVKM. The CDR3 has 15 amino acids.